Given below is one T cell receptor (beta chain) in context. Which antigen it targets is not known. Base qualities are not at hand, and no much larger clone is one base apart. The data were obtained in a study of immune evolution from preneoplasia to lung adenocarcinoma (dated by TCRdb to the early 2020s). Regarding the research as a whole: HLA loss of heterozygosity was seen in about 7%, 15% and 30% of AIS, MIA and ADC lesions, and in no AAH lesions. The immune data were combined with whole exome sequencing and methylation data from the same cohort of nodules. A total of about 56 patients contributed TCR sequencing data. A total of about 53 patients with pulmonary nodules who underwent surgical resection were included in the overall cohort. Sample size was determined by specimen availability and not by a prior power calculation. Class I HLA alleles were inferred from exome data with POLYSOLVER, and allele-specific HLA loss was detected with LOHHLA. Resected precursor lesions (AAH, AIS, MIA) and invasive adenocarcinomas were each compared against paired morphologically normal lung tissue. It was reported in the study that about a hundred samples were used for TCR sequencing. The study used immune gene expression, TCR sequencing and multiplex immunofluorescence to profile the immune contexture of lung adenocarcinoma precursors and invasive adenocarcinoma. The paper as a whole reports these results and caveats: The highest top T cell clone frequencies were observed in normal lung, and a progressive decrease in top T cell clone frequencies appeared to occur from AAH through AIS, MIA and invasive adenocarcinoma. All patients were from Japan and China, so applicability to Western populations was uncertain. KRAS-mutant nodules showed the highest T cell clonality compared with EGFR-mutant or double wild-type lesions. Findings were based on association rather than direct causation; larger cohorts with long-term follow-up and longitudinal biopsies were deemed needed. The highest clonality was observed in normal lung, whereas higher T cell density and diversity but lower clonality appeared to be present in later-stage lesions.

Resection was performed on patients in Japan or China between the mid-2010s and the late 2010s. Two lung cancer pathologists independently reviewed H&E slides to confirm the histologic diagnosis of every case. Macro-dissection after pathologic assessment enriched premalignant or tumor cells for nucleic acid extraction. FFPE tissue was used for DNA isolation with the AllPrep DNA/RNA FFPE Kit. Using the immunoSEQ hsTCRbeta Kit, TCR beta CDR3 regions were sequenced from DNA. The authors' pipeline ran thus. The ImmunoSEQ Analyzer was used to analyse the TCR sequencing data. T cell clonality was defined as 1 minus Pielou's evenness, calculated on productive rearrangements. To measure T cell diversity, the inverse Simpson index was applied to productive templates. T cell density was TCR beta template counts normalized to usable DNA, estimated by amplifying and sequencing housekeeping genes. Two-sided Kruskal-Wallis tests were used to compare TCR metrics between histologic stages. The immuneACCESS repertoire file appears here via TCRdb, limited to in-frame rearrangements. These files lack a portion of the clones; in checked studies, under half of the deficit traces to unresolved V genes, and the cause of the others is not known. V, J and clone size derive from that table, while D and trimming were established from the DNA sequence. The sample table holds thousands of clones, of which roughly 85% were seen once. Roughly 2.5% of the sample lies in the top ten.

From a lookup of the germline V gene (reference sequence), CDR1 and CDR2 are LNHDA and SQIVND. The CDR3 starts with the cysteine, ends with the phenylalanine, and has 12 residues. The sequence is cut down to CDR3 DNA, 36 bases in frame from base 1. Ends trimmed: V by 9 bases, J by 3 bases; bases unmatched to a gene: 4. The rearrangement joined TRBV19 to TRBJ2-7; 8 central nucleotides agree with TRBD1. The TCR comes from a person aged 70 to 85 with lung adenocarcinoma. The source material was FFPE atypical adenomatous hyperplasia tissue from the lung. The cell subset or site tag for this specimen amounts to: atypical adenomatous hyperplasia (AAH), lung preneoplasia. The sequenced DNA: TGTGCCAGCAGAGACAGGGGCTACGAGCAGTACTTC. Its protein product is CASRDRGYEQYF.